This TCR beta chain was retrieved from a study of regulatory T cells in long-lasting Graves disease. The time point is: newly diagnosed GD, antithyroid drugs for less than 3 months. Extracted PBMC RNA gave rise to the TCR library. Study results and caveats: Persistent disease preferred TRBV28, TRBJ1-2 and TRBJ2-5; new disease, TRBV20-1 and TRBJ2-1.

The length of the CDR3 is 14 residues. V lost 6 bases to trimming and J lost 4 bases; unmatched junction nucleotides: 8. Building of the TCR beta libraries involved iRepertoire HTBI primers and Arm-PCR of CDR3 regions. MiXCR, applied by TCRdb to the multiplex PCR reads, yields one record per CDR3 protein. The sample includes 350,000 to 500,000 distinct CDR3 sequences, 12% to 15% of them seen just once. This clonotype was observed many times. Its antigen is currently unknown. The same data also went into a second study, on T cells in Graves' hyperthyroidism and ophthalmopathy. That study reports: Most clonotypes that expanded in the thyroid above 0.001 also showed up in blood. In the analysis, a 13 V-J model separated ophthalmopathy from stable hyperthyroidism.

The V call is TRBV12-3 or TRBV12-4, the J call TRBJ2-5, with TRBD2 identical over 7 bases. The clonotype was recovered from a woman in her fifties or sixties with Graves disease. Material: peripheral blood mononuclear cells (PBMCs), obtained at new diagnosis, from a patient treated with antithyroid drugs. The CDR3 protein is CASRRDGEGETQYF. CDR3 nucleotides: TGTGCCAGCAGAAGGGACGGGGAGGGAGAGACCCAGTACTTC.